This entry lists 10 T cell receptor beta chains sequenced from one sample in a study of T-cell memory formation after mild COVID-19. TCRdb reprocessed the 5' RACE reads via MiXCR and lists one record per CDR3 protein. The data show 250,000 to 300,000 distinct CDR3 sequences, 7.5% to 9.5% seen once. Sequenced material: PBMCs or a T cell subset sorted from them (not recorded which). The receptors were sampled from a young man who had mild COVID-19 (a few samples of this study predate the infection). Cell type and time point are not known.

This chain connects TRBV3-1 to TRBJ2-7; 13 bases are shared with TRBD2. Germline assignment: CDR1 LGHDT and CDR2 YNNKEL (reference sequence). V shed 4 bases, J shed 5 bases, and the junction held 11 bases outside the gene matches. The CDR3 spans 17 residues. In nucleotides, the CDR3 is TGTGCCAGCAGCCCCCGGACTAGCGGGGGCGGCAGGAACGAGCAGTACTTC. Translating it yields CASSPRTSGGGRNEQYF.

The chain employs TRBV6-2 or TRBV6-3 and TRBJ1-6, with D unresolved. Trimming cost V 0 bases and J 0 bases, with 15 bases left between them. Germline V gives CDR1 MNHEY, CDR2 SVGEGT. The CDR3 extends over 19 amino acids. The DNA of the CDR3 is TGTGCCAGCAGTTACTCGAGATCTACTGAGAGCTCCTATAATTCACCCCTCCACTTT. Its translation: CASSYSRSTESSYNSPLHF.

This clonotype was seen ten or more times. This chain uses TRBV4-2 with TRBJ1-6, with D uncertain. V was clipped by 0 bases and J by 7 bases, with 16 bases between them. The CDR3 length is 17 residues. Looked up from germline, CDR1 is LGHNA and CDR2 is YNFKEQ. The CDR3 sequence is CASSQDIPQVTNSPLHF. As DNA, the CDR3 is TGTGCCAGCAGCCAAGATATTCCGCAGGTTACGAATTCACCCCTCCACTTT.

There are many counts of this clonotype. The rearrangement joins TRBV10-3 to TRBJ2-5; D perhaps matches TRBD2 (5 bases). V gave up 3 bases and J gave up 1 base, with 9 bases separating them. The CDR3 contains 14 residues. Germline-derived CDR1 and CDR2 are ENHRY and SYGVKD. The chain's CDR3 is CAISEPGTQETQYF. The CDR3 region has the DNA TGTGCCATCAGTGAACCGGGAACCCAAGAGACCCAGTACTTC.

This clonotype was detected a few times. V is TRBV7-9 and J is TRBJ2-1; D is perhaps TRBD1 or TRBD2 (5 bases each). CDR3 length: 15 amino acids. Germline loops: CDR1 SEHNR, CDR2 FQNEAQ (reference sequence). V shed 3 bases and J shed 8 bases, with 17 bases lying between them. CDR3 bases: TGTGCCAGCAGCTTTGCAGGGAGAAGAAACGATGAGCAGTTCTTC. Translation: CASSFAGRRNDEQFF.

This clonotype was counted between two and nine times. The chain carries TRBV5-1 and TRBJ2-5; 7 nucleotides line up with TRBD1. V was clipped by 4 bases and J by 1 base; unmatched bases: 4. Germline V gene sequence: CDR1 SGHRS, CDR2 YFSETQ. The CDR3 totals 14 residues. The DNA of the CDR3 is TGCGCCAGCAGCAACGGGGACAGCCAAGAGACCCAGTACTTC. Translation: CASSNGDSQETQYF.

The rearrangement uses TRBV28 and TRBJ2-3; no clear D gene. The CDR3 has 16 residues. Germline CDR1 and CDR2: MDHEN and SYDVKM. The V gene lost 4 bases and the J gene lost 2 bases, with 16 bases spanning the gap. CDR3: CASSSPPDDLTDTQYF. Written as DNA, the CDR3 is TGTGCCAGCAGTTCGCCCCCTGACGATCTCACAGATACGCAGTATTTT.

At least ten counts were recorded for this clonotype. J is TRBJ1-1 and V is TRBV5-1; TRBD1 matches 9 bases. J was trimmed by 3 bases and V by 1 base; bases with no gene match: 1. CDR1 SGHRS and CDR2 YFSETQ come from the germline V gene. The CDR3 runs to 14 residues. The CDR3 reads CASSLWDRDTEAFF. DNA for the CDR3: TGCGCCAGCAGCTTGTGGGACAGGGACACTGAAGCTTTCTTT.

J is TRBJ2-1 and V is TRBV18; either TRBD1 or TRBD2 may supply D (6 bases each). Germline values: CDR1 KGHSH, CDR2 LQKENI. This CDR3 is 16 amino acids long. V dropped 2 bases and J dropped 9 bases, with 20 bases sitting between them. In DNA, the CDR3 is TGTGCCAGCTCACCAGATACGACAGGAGGGATTGGTGAGCAGTTCTTC. The encoded protein is CASSPDTTGGIGEQFF.

V is TRBV10-3 and J is TRBJ1-1; D gene uncertain. This CDR3 region has 13 residues. Trimming stripped 8 bases from V and 11 bases from J, with 21 bases between. CDR1 is ENHRY, CDR2 SYGVKD, per germline. For the CDR3, the DNA is TGTGCCATCTCGTTTTTTTCGGACCGGGAGGCTTTCTTT. Protein product: CAISFFSDREAFF.